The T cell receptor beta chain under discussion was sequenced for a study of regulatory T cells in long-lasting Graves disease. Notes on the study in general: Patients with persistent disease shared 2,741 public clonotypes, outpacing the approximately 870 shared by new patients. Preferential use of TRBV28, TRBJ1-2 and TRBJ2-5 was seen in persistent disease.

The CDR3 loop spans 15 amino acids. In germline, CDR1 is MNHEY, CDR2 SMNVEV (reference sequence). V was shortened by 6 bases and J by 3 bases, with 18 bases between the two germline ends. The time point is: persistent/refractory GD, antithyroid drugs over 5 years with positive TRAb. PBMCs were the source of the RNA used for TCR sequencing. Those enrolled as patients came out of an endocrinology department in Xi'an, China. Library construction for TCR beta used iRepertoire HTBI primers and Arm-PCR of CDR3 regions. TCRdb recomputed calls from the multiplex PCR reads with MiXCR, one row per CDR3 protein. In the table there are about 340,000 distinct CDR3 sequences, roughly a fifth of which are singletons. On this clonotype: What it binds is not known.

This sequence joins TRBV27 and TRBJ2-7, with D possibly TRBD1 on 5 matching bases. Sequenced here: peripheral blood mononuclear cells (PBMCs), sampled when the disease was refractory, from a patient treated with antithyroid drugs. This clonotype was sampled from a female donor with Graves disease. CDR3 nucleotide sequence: TGTGCCAGCAGATCCATCAAGGGGTTGGTCTACGAGCAGTACTTC. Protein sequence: CASRSIKGLVYEQYF.